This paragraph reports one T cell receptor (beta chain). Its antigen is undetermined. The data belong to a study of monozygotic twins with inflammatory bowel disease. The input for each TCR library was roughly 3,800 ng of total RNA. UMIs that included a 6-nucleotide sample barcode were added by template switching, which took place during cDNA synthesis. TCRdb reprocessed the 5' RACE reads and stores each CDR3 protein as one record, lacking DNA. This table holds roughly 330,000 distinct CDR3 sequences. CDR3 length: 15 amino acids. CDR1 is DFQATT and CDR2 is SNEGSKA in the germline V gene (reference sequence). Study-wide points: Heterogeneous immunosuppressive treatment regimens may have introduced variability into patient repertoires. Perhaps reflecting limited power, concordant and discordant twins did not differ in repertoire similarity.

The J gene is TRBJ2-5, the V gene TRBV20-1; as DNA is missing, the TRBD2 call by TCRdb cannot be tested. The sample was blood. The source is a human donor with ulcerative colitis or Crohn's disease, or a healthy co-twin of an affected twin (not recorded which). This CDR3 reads CRPHSGGASGETQYF.